A single sample gave rise to the 2 T cell receptor beta chains below, sequenced in a study of radiotherapy plus CTLA-4 blockade in lung cancer (dated by TCRdb to the late 2010s). The receptor library was made with the immunoSEQ multiplex PCR assay. Held by TCRdb, this immuneACCESS table contains in-frame sequences only and omits some clones. Under half of the omission traces to an unresolved V gene where checked; the cause of the rest is unknown. The sample table holds 100,000 or so clones, of which 80% to 85% were seen once. About 25% of the sample is held by the ten biggest clonotypes. The starting material was peripheral blood, obtained from a patient treated with radiotherapy plus ipilimumab. All receptors derive from a human donor with non-small cell lung cancer that progressed on radiotherapy plus ipilimumab.

The CDR3 nucleotides are TGTGCCAGCAGTTACCGAGGACTAGCGGGAGCCGGGGAGCTGTTTTTT. Translation gives CASSYRGLAGAGELFF. The rearrangement links TRBV6-5 to TRBJ2-2; 13 positions agree with TRBD2. With 2 bases clipped from V and 6 bases from J, the junction kept 3 bases outside the gene matches. There are 16 residues in the CDR3. Germline CDR1 and CDR2: MNHEY and SVGAGI.

The chain joins TRBV19 to TRBJ2-2; 11 bases agree with TRBD2. The germline V gene encodes CDR1 LNHDA and CDR2 SQIVND (reference sequence). J gave up 5 bases and V 4 bases, and 3 bases lay outside the gene matches. The CDR3 consists of 15 residues. CDR3 sequence reads: CASSNRLAGTGELFF. In DNA, the CDR3 is TGTGCCAGTAGTAATAGACTAGCGGGAACCGGGGAGCTGTTTTTT. Supplemented by reference TRBV19 and TRBJ2-2, the full variable domain reads DGGITQSPKYLFRKEGQNVTLSCEQNLNHDAMYWYRQDPGQGLRLIYYSQIVNDFQKGDIAEGYSVSREKKESFPLTVTSAQKNPTAFYLCASSNRLAGTGELFFGEGSRLTVL.